The 26 T cell receptor beta chains given below trace back to one sample, sequenced in a study of blood T cells in healthy people across ages. Primers used in a second PCR of roughly 7 to 12 cycles were a sample-barcoded 5' primer and a J-beta primer mix. TCRdb used MiXCR to reprocess the 5' RACE reads, holding one entry per CDR3 protein. The sample has over 1,300,000 distinct CDR3 sequences; around 59% are singletons. The sample taken for sequencing was blood. The receptor source for this set is a man younger than 35 in good health.

The chain uses TRBV5-1 and TRBJ2-7; D is unresolved. The germline V gene has CDR1 SGHRS and CDR2 YFSETQ. Trimming stripped 3 bases from V and 1 base from J, with 8 bases between. The CDR3 runs 13 residues. For the CDR3, the DNA is TGCGCCAGCAGCTGCTCAGTTTCCTACGAGCAGTACTTC. Amino acid sequence: CASSCSVSYEQYF.

The V gene is TRBV27, the J gene TRBJ2-1; 10 nucleotides line up with TRBD1. This CDR3 region has 15 residues. J gave up 7 bases and V 10 bases, and 13 bases lay outside the gene matches. From germline, CDR1 is MNHEY and CDR2 SMNVEV (reference sequence). DNA of the CDR3: TGTGCCACCACCACGGCGGGGGACAGGGGTAATGAGCAGTTCTTC. Translating it yields CATTTAGDRGNEQFF.

This clonotype was counted at least ten times. A read error may account for a junction end that differs from germline. The rearrangement links TRBV6-4 to TRBJ2-3; no clear D. The germline V gene encodes CDR1 MRHNA and CDR2 SNTAGT. This CDR3 is built from 14 residues. In DNA form, the CDR3 reads TGTGCCACCAGTCTGGGCGATGACACAGATACGCAGTATTTT. This translates into CATSLGDDTDTQYF.

The V gene is TRBV5-6, the J gene TRBJ1-2; D remains ambiguous. CDR3 length equals 15 residues. Germline CDR1 SGHDT, CDR2 YYEEEE. Trimming stripped 1 base from V and 8 bases from J, with 18 bases between. In DNA, the CDR3 is TGTGCCAGCAGCTTGTGGGTCAGCCTGGAAAGCGGCTACACCTTC. Protein: CASSLWVSLESGYTF.

V gene TRBV25-1 combines with J gene TRBJ2-5; D may be TRBD1 (6 bases). Germline V lookup: CDR1 MGHDK, CDR2 SYGVNS. CDR3 length: 15 amino acids. V was clipped by 3 bases and J by 0 bases, with 11 bases between them. The CDR3 loop is CASSDLQGYQETQYF. DNA of the CDR3: TGTGCCAGCAGTGACCTCCAGGGGTACCAAGAGACCCAGTACTTC.

V usage is TRBV3-1 and J usage is TRBJ2-2; D gene uncertain. V lost 4 bases and J 3 bases, leaving 6 bases between the germline ends. This CDR3 is 13 amino acids long. Germline loops: CDR1 LGHDT, CDR2 YNNKEL (reference sequence). CDR3 protein: CASSPPYTGELFF. The CDR3, as DNA: TGTGCCAGCAGCCCACCCTACACCGGGGAGCTGTTTTTT.

This sequence joins TRBV29-1 and TRBJ2-4; D not certain. The J call could be wrong; TRBJ2-5 is a better fit for the DNA end. Per the germline V gene, CDR1 is SQVTM and CDR2 is ANQGSEA. This CDR3 has 12 amino acids. CDR3 coding DNA: TGCAGCGTTGTTTCTGGATTGGAGACCCAGTACTTC. Translated, it gives CSVVSGLETQYF.

This chain links TRBV28 with TRBJ1-6; tentatively, D is TRBD1 (5 bases). CDR1 is MDHEN and CDR2 is SYDVKM in the germline V gene. The V gene lost 3 bases and the J gene lost 9 bases, with 15 bases spanning the gap. This CDR3 has 15 residues. CDR3 nucleotide sequence: TGTGCCAGCAGTTTGGGCGACAGTGAGGTTTCACCCCTCCACTTT. Translated: CASSLGDSEVSPLHF. Together with reference TRBV28 and TRBJ1-6, the CDR3 gives the full variable domain: DVKVTQSSRYLVKRTGEKVFLECVQDMDHENMFWYRQDPGLGLRLIYFSYDVKMKEKGDIPEGYSVSREKKERFSLILESASTNQTSMYLCASSLGDSEVSPLHFGNGTRLTVT.

This clonotype was seen once. The J gene is TRBJ1-6, the V gene TRBV3-1, with D maybe TRBD1 (6 bases). The germline V gene encodes CDR1 LGHDT and CDR2 YNNKEL (reference sequence). Trimming took 0 bases from V and 8 from J, leaving 11 bases between them. There are 15 residues in the CDR3. The CDR3 sequence is CASSQDPGVDSPLHF. The CDR3, as DNA: TGTGCCAGCAGCCAAGACCCAGGGGTTGATTCACCCCTCCACTTT.

The chain combines TRBV20-1 with TRBJ2-7; tentatively, D is TRBD2 (5 bases). Per germline, CDR1 DFQATT and CDR2 SNEGSKA (reference sequence). The CDR3 totals 12 residues. V lost 5 bases to trimming and J lost 1 base, with 9 bases between them. In nucleotides, the CDR3 is TGCAGTGCTCCCGGGGTTTCCTACGAGCAGTACTTC. This encodes CSAPGVSYEQYF.

The chain uses TRBV27 and TRBJ2-7; 8 positions agree with TRBD2. The junction had 9 bases not matched to a gene; V was cut back by 5 bases and J by 3 bases. Germline V gives CDR1 MNHEY, CDR2 SMNVEV (reference sequence). This CDR3 is built from 15 residues. The CDR3 bases are TGTGCCAGCAGTCCCCTGACTAGCGTTCTCTACGAGCAGTACTTC. This translates into CASSPLTSVLYEQYF.

The rearrangement links TRBV29-1 to TRBJ2-5; possible D gene TRBD1, 6 bases. The V end was cut by 7 bases, the J end by 3 bases, with 15 bases between. The germline CDR1 and CDR2 sequences are SQVTM and ANQGSEA. The CDR3 is 13 residues long. The CDR3 coding sequence is TGCAGCGCCTCCCGAGACAGGAAAGAGACCCAGTACTTC. This translates into CSASRDRKETQYF.

The chain joins TRBV27 to TRBJ2-5; a possible D gene is TRBD2 (5 bases). Deletions cut 5 bases from V and 3 bases from J, with 16 bases between. CDR1 is MNHEY and CDR2 is SMNVEV in the germline V gene (reference sequence). The CDR3 extends over 15 amino acids. The chain's CDR3 is CASSIPEGVKETQYF. CDR3 coding DNA: TGTGCCAGCAGTATCCCCGAGGGCGTCAAAGAGACCCAGTACTTC.

Only a few counts were recorded for this clonotype. As DNA, the CDR3 is TGCAGTGCTAGTCTGCAGGGGAGCTCCTACGAGCAGTACTTC. This sequence encodes CSASLQGSSYEQYF. The chain couples TRBV20-1 to TRBJ2-7, with D possibly being TRBD1 (6 bases). CDR1 is DFQATT and CDR2 is SNEGSKA in the germline V gene (reference sequence). CDR3 length equals 14 residues. Trimming took off 3 bases at V and 0 bases at J, with 12 bases between the two ends.

This clonotype was recorded a few times. One end of the junction varies from germline; a read error may be responsible. The chain uses TRBV27 and TRBJ1-1; 9 bases are a match to TRBD1. CDR1 and CDR2 (germline): MNHEY, SMNVEV (reference sequence). The CDR3 spans 14 residues. CDR3 nucleotides: TGTGCCAACAGTTTCCGGGACAGGGTAACTGAAGCTTTCTTT. Translating it yields CANSFRDRVTEAFF.

The J gene is TRBJ1-3, the V gene TRBV4-2; D gene ambiguous. Germline values: CDR1 LGHNA, CDR2 YNFKEQ. The CDR3 spans 16 residues. V was cut by 0 bases and J by 0 bases, with 9 bases left in between. The CDR3 DNA follows: TGTGCCAGCAGCCAAGATTTCAGGACCTCTGGAAACACCATATATTTT. Its translation: CASSQDFRTSGNTIYF.

The chain joins TRBV6-5 to TRBJ2-7; D is perhaps TRBD1 or TRBD2 (5 bases each). The CDR3 is 13 residues long. Germline CDR1 is MNHEY and CDR2 is SVGAGI. Deletions cut 4 bases from V and 6 bases from J, with 13 bases between. DNA for the CDR3: TGTGCCAGCAGTTTGGAGAGGGGCACCGAGCAGTACTTC. This gives the protein CASSLERGTEQYF.

The chain is built from TRBV30 and TRBJ1-2; a weak D match, TRBD1 (5 bases). The CDR3 extends over 11 amino acids. Germline V gene sequence: CDR1 GTSNPN, CDR2 SVGIG (reference sequence). With 6 bases removed from V and 10 bases from J, the gap between germline ends came to 15 bases. DNA for the CDR3: TGTGCCTGTGGGACCCTTGGAGACTACACCTTC. Protein product: CACGTLGDYTF.

The rearrangement joins TRBV7-2 to TRBJ1-2, with a tentative D call TRBD1 (5 bases). In germline, CDR1 is SGHTA, CDR2 FQGNSA. This CDR3 has 13 residues. The V gene lost 7 bases and the J gene lost 8 bases, with 17 bases spanning the gap. CDR3 nucleotides: TGTGCCAGCACCCTAAGGGCGGGGCAGGGCTACACCTTC. Its translation is CASTLRAGQGYTF.

The V call is TRBV12-3 or TRBV12-4, the J call TRBJ1-1, with D maybe TRBD1 (5 bases). CDR3 length equals 16 residues. The ends were cut back, 3 bases at V and 4 bases at J, with 18 bases in the middle. The CDR3 here is CASSFPSPGLFTEAFF. CDR3 bases: TGTGCCAGCAGTTTTCCGAGTCCAGGGCTTTTCACTGAAGCTTTCTTT.

This sequence joins TRBV20-1 and TRBJ2-1, with TRBD2 matching 8 bases. J gave up 4 bases and V 5 bases, and 10 bases lay outside the gene matches. Germline assignment: CDR1 DFQATT and CDR2 SNEGSKA (reference sequence). The CDR3 spans 15 residues. The CDR3 coding sequence is TGCAGTGCTCCCCCGTCGGGGGGGCGGTACAATGAGCAGTTCTTC. Translation gives CSAPPSGGRYNEQFF.

The V gene is TRBV5-1, the J gene TRBJ2-7; the D gene could be TRBD1 or TRBD2 (5 bases each). With 3 bases removed from V and 1 base from J, the gap between germline ends came to 17 bases. The CDR3 consists of 16 residues. Per the germline V gene, CDR1 is SGHRS and CDR2 is YFSETQ. CDR3 loop: CASSSRWDGRSYEQYF. Here the CDR3 DNA reads TGCGCCAGCAGCTCCCGCTGGGACGGACGATCCTACGAGCAGTACTTC.

The rearrangement links TRBV20-1 to TRBJ2-7; 8 nucleotides align to TRBD2. Germline lookup yields CDR1 DFQATT and CDR2 SNEGSKA (reference sequence). After removal of 7 bases from V and 1 base from J, the junction contained 9 bases not matched to a gene. This CDR3 is built from 14 residues. DNA of the CDR3: TGCAGTGTCCCCGACGGGGGGGGTTCCTACGAGCAGTACTTC. This translates into CSVPDGGGSYEQYF.

The V call is TRBV5-6, the J call TRBJ2-7; D gene ambiguous. Germline V gene data show CDR1 as SGHDT and CDR2 as YYEEEE. The V end was cut by 4 bases, the J end by 4 bases, with 12 bases between. The CDR3 consists of 13 residues. This CDR3 reads CASSGDILYEQYF. DNA of the CDR3: TGTGCCAGCAGCGGCGACATATTATACGAGCAGTACTTC.

This clonotype turned up a few times. The gene calls are TRBV28 and TRBJ1-4; D gene ambiguous. Germline V gene sequence: CDR1 MDHEN, CDR2 SYDVKM. The germline V and J ends were trimmed by 6 bases and 8 bases, with 10 bases remaining between them. This CDR3 comprises 12 residues. CDR3 sequence: CASRSLGEKLFF. CDR3 nucleotides: TGTGCCAGCAGGTCACTGGGGGAAAAACTGTTTTTT.

In this sample, this clonotype turned up a few times. The rearrangement uses TRBV10-3 and TRBJ2-5, with D unclear. Trimming stripped 6 bases from V and 2 bases from J, with 10 bases between. Germline V gene lookup returns CDR1 ENHRY and CDR2 SYGVKD. The CDR3 is 13 residues long. As DNA, the CDR3 is TGTGCCATCAGCCTTGGGTCGCAAGAGACCCAGTACTTC. Its protein product is CAISLGSQETQYF.